This TCR beta chain was profiled in a study of T cells after yellow fever vaccination. MiXCR, applied by TCRdb to the 5' RACE reads, yields one record per CDR3 protein. The table includes about 630,000 distinct CDR3 sequences, 12% detected once. This clonotype turned up a few times. V lost 3 bases and J 2 bases, leaving 14 bases between the germline ends. CDR3 length: 14 amino acids. Germline CDR1 SQVTM, CDR2 ANQGSEA. The sequenced sample was PBMCs, obtained on the day of the yellow fever booster vaccination. This TCR came from a man aged 30 to 45 who received the YFV17D yellow fever vaccine. The rearrangement uses TRBV29-1 and TRBJ2-7; a weak D match, TRBD1 (6 bases). The CDR3 is CSVETGTSPYEQYF. For the CDR3, the DNA is TGCAGCGTTGAGACAGGTACCTCACCCTACGAGCAGTACTTC.